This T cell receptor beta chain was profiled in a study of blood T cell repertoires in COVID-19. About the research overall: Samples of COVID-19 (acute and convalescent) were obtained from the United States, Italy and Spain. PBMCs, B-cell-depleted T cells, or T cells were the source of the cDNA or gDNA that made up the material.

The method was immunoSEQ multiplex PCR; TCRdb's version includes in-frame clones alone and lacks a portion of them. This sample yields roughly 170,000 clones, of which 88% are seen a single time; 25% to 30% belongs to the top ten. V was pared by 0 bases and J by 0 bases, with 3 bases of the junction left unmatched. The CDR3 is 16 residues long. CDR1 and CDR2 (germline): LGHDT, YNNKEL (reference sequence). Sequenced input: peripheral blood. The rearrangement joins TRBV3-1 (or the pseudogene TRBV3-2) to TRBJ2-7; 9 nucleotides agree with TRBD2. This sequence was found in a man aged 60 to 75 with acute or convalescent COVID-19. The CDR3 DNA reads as TGTGCCAGCAGCCAAGAGGGGGGACTAGCCTCCTACGAGCAGTACTTC. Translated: CASSQEGGLASYEQYF.